This T cell receptor beta chain was recorded in a study of blood T cell repertoires in COVID-19. Turning to the study itself: COVID-19 samples collected from the United States, Italy and Spain covered acute and convalescent phases. T cells, B-cell-depleted T cells, or PBMCs provided the cDNA or gDNA that served as material.

Looked up from germline, CDR1 is SGHNT and CDR2 is YENEEA. V dropped 1 base and J dropped 0 bases, with 13 bases sitting between them. The CDR3 is 17 amino acids. Per the study methods: Quantification of nucleated cells was approximated via reference gene primer amplification. Only in-frame clones appear in the TCRdb table, and some are missing; sequencing was by immunoSEQ multiplex PCR. V and J calls and clone size follow that table, whereas D and trimming were derived from the DNA. The sample lists more than 30,000 clones, around 87% occurring once. The specimen was peripheral blood. The receptor comes from a middle-aged man with active or convalescent COVID-19. V and J are TRBV11-3 and TRBJ2-1; D gene uncertain. CDR3 DNA sequence: TGTGCCAGCAGCTTAGTTAGTCACTACGGCTCCTACAATGAGCAGTTCTTC. It specifies CASSLVSHYGSYNEQFF.